A single sample gave rise to the 6 T cell receptor beta chains below, sequenced in a study of cytomegalovirus exposure and HLA in healthy donors. Clones were read by immunoSEQ multiplex PCR, and TCRdb kept only the in-frame ones, dropping some. The sample shows about 360,000 clones, approximately 90% of them seen only once. Sequenced material: PBMCs. The receptors here all came from a woman aged 18-29 years in good health and CMV-seronegative.

In DNA form, the CDR3 reads TGCAGCGTTGGAGCGGGGCCTACCTACGAGCAGTACTTC. This gives the protein CSVGAGPTYEQYF. The chain combines TRBV29-1 with TRBJ2-7; 7 nucleotides match TRBD2. CDR1 SQVTM and CDR2 ANQGSEA come from the germline V gene. The trim removed 4 bases at V and 2 bases at J, leaving 5 bases unmatched. CDR3 size: 13 residues.

Comments on this clone: The identical CDR3 is also encoded by other nucleotide sequences in the sample. The rearrangement uses TRBV9 and TRBJ2-7; D ambiguous. Per the germline V gene, CDR1 is SGDLS and CDR2 is YYNGEE. V gave up 2 bases and J gave up 0 bases, with 9 bases separating them. This CDR3 is built from 14 residues. This CDR3 reads CASSVGQASYEQYF. Written as DNA, the CDR3 is TGTGCCAGCAGCGTGGGCCAGGCCTCCTACGAGCAGTACTTC.

The chain carries TRBV6-6 and TRBJ2-7; possible D gene TRBD2, 6 bases. The CDR3 contains 14 residues. Germline V gene sequence: CDR1 MNHNY, CDR2 SVGAGI (reference sequence). V gave up 6 bases and J gave up 4 bases, with 16 bases separating them. Written as DNA, the CDR3 is TGTGCCAGCAGCCTGGGGGACTTCAGTTACGAGCAGTACTTC. Amino acids: CASSLGDFSYEQYF.

V gene TRBV2 combines with J gene TRBJ1-1, with 12 positions matching TRBD1. This CDR3 contains 17 residues. V gave up 5 bases and J gave up 3 bases; unmatched junction bases: 10. Germline loops: CDR1 SNHLY, CDR2 FYNNEI. As DNA, the CDR3 is TGTGCCAGCAGTTTAAATAGGGACAGGGGGCTCGACACTGAAGCTTTCTTT. This gives the protein CASSLNRDRGLDTEAFF.

The V gene is TRBV9, the J gene TRBJ2-1, with TRBD2 matching 7 bases. The CDR3 consists of 15 residues. Trimming removed 0 bases from V and 4 bases from J; junction bases left unmatched: 4. From germline, CDR1 is SGDLS and CDR2 YYNGEE. CDR3 nucleotides: TGTGCCAGCAGCGTAGGGCGGGGGACGTACAATGAGCAGTTCTTC. This translates into CASSVGRGTYNEQFF.

This chain links TRBV6-5 with TRBJ1-2; TRBD1 might be the D (5 bases). V was pared by 6 bases and J by 1 base, with 15 bases between. The CDR3 is 15 amino acids. CDR1 is MNHEY and CDR2 is SVGAGI in the germline V gene. The CDR3, as DNA: TGTGCCAGCAGCGACCTAATGGGGCTTAACTATGGCTACACCTTC. It codes for CASSDLMGLNYGYTF.